This passage covers 12 T cell receptor beta chains from one sample sequenced in a study of cytomegalovirus exposure and HLA in healthy donors. PCR primers comprised 60 Vbeta and 13 Jbeta primers. Clones were sequenced by immunoSEQ multiplex PCR, and TCRdb holds only the in-frame ones, with some missing. This sample yields over 45,000 clones, of which 81% are seen a single time; 2.5% belongs to the top ten. Sequenced material: PBMCs. The origin of the receptors is a boy aged 10-17 years in good health and CMV-seropositive.

The J gene is TRBJ1-2, the V gene TRBV19; 9 bases are shared with TRBD1. The CDR3 loop spans 12 amino acids. Looked up from germline, CDR1 is LNHDA and CDR2 is SQIVND (reference sequence). J was trimmed by 14 bases and V by 9 bases; bases with no gene match: 13. The CDR3 is CASRTGVPSWTF. The CDR3 nucleotides are TGTGCCAGCCGGACAGGGGTTCCCTCTTGGACCTTC. Full variable domain (outside the CDR3, taken from reference TRBV19 and TRBJ1-2): DGGITQSPKYLFRKEGQNVTLSCEQNLNHDAMYWYRQDPGQGLRLIYYSQIVNDFQKGDIAEGYSVSREKKESFPLTVTSAQKNPTAFYLCASRTGVPSWTFGSGTRLTVV.

This clone was detected only once. The CDR3 DNA reads as TGCGCCAGCACCACCGGGACAGGGCATGGCTACACCTTC. It is translated as CASTTGTGHGYTF. The chain links TRBV5-1 to TRBJ1-2; 9 positions match TRBD1. V trimming: 6 bases; J trimming: 6 bases; junction bases outside the gene matches: 6. CDR3 length: 13 residues. Germline loops: CDR1 SGHRS, CDR2 YFSETQ.

The rearrangement uses TRBV28 and TRBJ1-5; possible D gene TRBD1, 6 bases. CDR1 and CDR2 from the germline V gene are MDHEN and SYDVKM. Trimming left V 9 bases short and J 6 bases short, with 12 bases between. The CDR3 has 12 amino acids. The CDR3 reads CASGGSIQPQHF. For the CDR3, the DNA is TGTGCCAGTGGGGGCTCTATTCAGCCCCAGCATTTT.

V and J are TRBV6-1 and TRBJ1-1, with unresolved D. Trimming cost V 3 bases and J 0 bases, with 11 bases left between them. The CDR3 is made up of 15 amino acids. Germline CDR1 reads MNHNS; CDR2 reads SASEGT. CDR3 sequence: CASSDGRGLNTEAFF. Written as DNA, the CDR3 is TGTGCCAGCAGTGATGGGCGCGGGTTGAACACTGAAGCTTTCTTT.

The chain recombines TRBV6-1 with TRBJ2-1; 7 positions agree with TRBD2. The V segment lost 7 bases and the J segment 7 bases; nucleotides outside the gene matches: 10. Germline loops: CDR1 MNHNS, CDR2 SASEGT. The CDR3 contains 14 residues. The CDR3 loop is CASKLTSRVNEQFF. CDR3 DNA sequence: TGTGCCAGCAAACTGACTAGCCGGGTAAATGAGCAGTTCTTC.

The chain uses TRBV6-1 and TRBJ2-1; perhaps TRBD1 as D (6 bases). V was pared by 5 bases and J by 2 bases, with 13 bases between. The CDR3 length is 15 residues. Germline CDR1 reads MNHNS; CDR2 reads SASEGT. The CDR3 spells CASSTGTQPYNEQFF. The CDR3 DNA follows: TGTGCCAGCAGTACCGGGACACAGCCCTACAATGAGCAGTTCTTC.

The chain uses TRBV6-1 and TRBJ2-6; D is perhaps TRBD2 (5 bases). V lost 0 bases, J lost 2 bases, and 8 bases lay in between. Germline V gene sequence: CDR1 MNHNS, CDR2 SASEGT. The CDR3 is 16 amino acids. The CDR3 region has the DNA TGTGCCAGCAGTGAAGCAGGGCGGGCTGGGGCCAACGTCCTGACTTTC. It specifies CASSEAGRAGANVLTF.

This clone was counted between two and nine times. This chain connects TRBV19 to TRBJ2-7; 7 bases align to TRBD1. The CDR3 covers 15 residues. Trimming cost V 6 bases and J 3 bases; bases outside gene matches: 11. Looked up from germline, CDR1 is LNHDA and CDR2 is SQIVND (reference sequence). The DNA for the CDR3 is TGTGCCAGTAGCCCGGACAGGTCCTCCGTCTACGAGCAGTACTTC. Its translation is CASSPDRSSVYEQYF.

This chain connects TRBV11-2 to TRBJ2-7; a possible D gene is TRBD2 (6 bases). The CDR3 loop spans 17 amino acids. Germline V gene lookup returns CDR1 SGHAT and CDR2 FQNNGV. The ends were cut back, 5 bases at V and 0 bases at J, with 20 bases in the middle. The CDR3 DNA follows: TGTGCCAGCAGCACCCCTCGGGGGTGGATCAGCTCCTACGAGCAGTACTTC. This gives the protein CASSTPRGWISSYEQYF.

The chain has TRBV7-9 and TRBJ2-2; TRBD1 agrees at 7 bases. This CDR3 has 15 amino acids. Germline CDR1 SEHNR, CDR2 FQNEAQ (reference sequence). The junction had 7 bases not matched to a gene; V was cut back by 5 bases and J by 4 bases. The CDR3 sequence is CASSKEQGITGELFF. CDR3 coding DNA: TGTGCCAGCAGCAAAGAACAGGGGATCACCGGGGAGCTGTTTTTT.

The chain joins TRBV2 to TRBJ2-6; no reliable D call. The V gene's germline CDR1 is SNHLY and CDR2 FYNNEI. Trimming took off 8 bases at V and 0 bases at J, with 8 bases between the two ends. The CDR3 contains 14 residues. DNA for the CDR3: TGTGCCAGCTTAGCCTTCTCTGGGGCCAACGTCCTGACTTTC. It codes for CASLAFSGANVLTF. Filled out from reference TRBV2 and TRBJ2-6, the complete variable domain reads EPEVTQTPSHQVTQMGQEVILRCVPISNHLYFYWYRQILGQKVEFLVSFYNNEISEKSEIFDDQFSVERPDGSNFTLKIRSTKLEDSAMYFCASLAFSGANVLTFGAGSRLTVL.

This clone was recorded once. The chain carries TRBV7-9 and TRBJ2-2; tentatively, D is TRBD2 (6 bases). The CDR3 runs 14 residues. V was shortened by 5 bases and J by 4 bases, with 11 bases between the two germline ends. In germline, CDR1 is SEHNR, CDR2 FQNEAQ (reference sequence). For the CDR3, the DNA is TGTGCCAGCAGCGTCATGGGAGGCACCGGGGAGCTGTTTTTT. Translation: CASSVMGGTGELFF.